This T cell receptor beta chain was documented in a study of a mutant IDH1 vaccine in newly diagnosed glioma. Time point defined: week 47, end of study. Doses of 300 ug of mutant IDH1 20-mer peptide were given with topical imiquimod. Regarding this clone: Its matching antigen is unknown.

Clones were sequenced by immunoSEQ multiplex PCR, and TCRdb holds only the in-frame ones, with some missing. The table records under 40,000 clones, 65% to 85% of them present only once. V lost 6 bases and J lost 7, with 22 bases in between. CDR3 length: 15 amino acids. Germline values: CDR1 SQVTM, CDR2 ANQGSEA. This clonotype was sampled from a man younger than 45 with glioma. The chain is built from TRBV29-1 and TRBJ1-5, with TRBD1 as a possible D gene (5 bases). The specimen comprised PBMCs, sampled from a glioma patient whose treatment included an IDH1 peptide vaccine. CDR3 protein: CSVLPGTDYNQPQHF. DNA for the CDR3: TGCAGCGTCCTACCCGGGACGGACTATAACCAGCCCCAGCATTTT.